This T cell receptor beta chain was sequenced during a study of CD8+ T cells in alopecia areata. Overall study: Female C3H/HeJ recipients aged roughly 7-11 weeks got skin from C3H/HeJ graft donors aged roughly 6-13 months that had spontaneous alopecia.

Investigators isolated RNA and reverse transcribed it into cDNA to act as the sequencing template. TCRdb keeps only in-frame clones here, not all; method: immunoSEQ multiplex PCR. Recorded here are approximately 300,000 clones, with no singletons, and the ten leading clones hold 0.9% to 1.5%. Overall study findings and caveats: It was lesional scalp, especially alopecia totalis/universalis, that showed higher clonality than normal scalp.

In this sample, this clone turned up a few times. The antigen remains undetermined. These gene names are mouse names. The read stops 4 residues short of the end of the CDR3; the missing end is completed from the germline J gene. Other nucleotide sequences from this sample produce the same CDR3. The V gene's germline CDR1 is FNHDT and CDR2 SITEND (reference sequence). The CDR3 contains 15 residues. The ends lost 4 bases at V and 1 base at J; junction bases unmatched: 4. Sorting relied on CD4, CD8alpha, NKG2D, NKG2ACE and other markers applied to pooled cutaneous lymph node cells. The specimen was CD4+ T cells sorted from a lymph node. This chain connects TRBV19 to TRBJ2-3; 9 bases are shared with TRBD1. The clonotype originates from a C3H/HeJ mouse with alopecia areata. The mice in this strain carry MHC haplotype H2-k. The part of the CDR3 DNA that was read is TGTGCCAGCAGTCCGGACAGGGGCGGTGCAGAA. This translates into CASSPDRGGAE. The whole CDR3 is CASSPDRGGAETLYF. Combining the CDR3 with reference TRBV19 and TRBJ2-3 gives the whole variable domain GGIITQTPKFLIGQEGQKLTLKCQQNFNHDTMYWYRQDSGKGLRLIYYSITENDLQKGDLSEGYDASREKKSSFSLTVTSAQKNEMAVFLCASSPDRGGAETLYFGSGTRLTVL.